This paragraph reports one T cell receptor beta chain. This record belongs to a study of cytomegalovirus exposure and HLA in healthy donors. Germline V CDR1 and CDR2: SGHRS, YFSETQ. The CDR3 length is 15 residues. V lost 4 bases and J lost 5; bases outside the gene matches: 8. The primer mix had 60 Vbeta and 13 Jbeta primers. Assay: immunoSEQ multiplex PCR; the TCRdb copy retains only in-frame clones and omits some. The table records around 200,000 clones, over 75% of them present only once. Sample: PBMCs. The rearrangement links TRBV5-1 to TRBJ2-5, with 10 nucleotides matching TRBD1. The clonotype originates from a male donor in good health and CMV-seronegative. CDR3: CASSIPGQGTETQYF. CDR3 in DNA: TGCGCCAGCAGCATTCCGGGACAGGGGACGGAGACCCAGTACTTC.